This T cell receptor beta chain was profiled in a study of T cell changes during pregnancy in multiple sclerosis. Only in-frame clones appear in the TCRdb table, and some are missing; sequencing was by immunoSEQ multiplex PCR. The top ten clones hold 0.78% of a sample with around 99,000 clones, around 90% of them seen once. CDR1 is SGHVS, CDR2 FQNEAQ, per germline. This CDR3 region has 16 residues. After removal of 1 base from V and 4 bases from J, the junction contained 6 bases not matched to a gene. The input for sequencing was peripheral blood, taken in the third trimester of pregnancy. This sequence was found in a female donor in good health, enrolled as a control in a pregnancy study. J is TRBJ2-2 and V is TRBV7-8; 7 bases agree with TRBD2. CDR3 sequence (DNA): TGTGCCAGCAGCTTAGGGGGAGGGCCCACCACCGGGGAGCTGTTTTTT. Translation: CASSLGGGPTTGELFF.